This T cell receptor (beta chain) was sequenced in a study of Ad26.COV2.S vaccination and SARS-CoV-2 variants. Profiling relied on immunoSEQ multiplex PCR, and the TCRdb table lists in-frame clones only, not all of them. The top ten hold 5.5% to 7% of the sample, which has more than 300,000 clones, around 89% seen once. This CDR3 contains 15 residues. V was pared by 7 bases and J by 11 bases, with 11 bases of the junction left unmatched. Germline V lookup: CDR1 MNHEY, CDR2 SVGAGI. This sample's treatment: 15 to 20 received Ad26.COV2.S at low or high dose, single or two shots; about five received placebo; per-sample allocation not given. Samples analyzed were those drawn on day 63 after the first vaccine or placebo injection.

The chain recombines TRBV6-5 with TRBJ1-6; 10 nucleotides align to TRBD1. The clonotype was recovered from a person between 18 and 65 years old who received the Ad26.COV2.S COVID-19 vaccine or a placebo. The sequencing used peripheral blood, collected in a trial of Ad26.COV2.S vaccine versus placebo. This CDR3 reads CASTSGQGFRTPLHF. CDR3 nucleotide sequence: TGTGCCAGCACATCGGGACAGGGGTTTAGGACACCCCTCCACTTT.